This T cell receptor beta chain was profiled in a study of blood T cells in healthy people across ages. This CDR3 is 13 amino acids long. V lost 2 bases and J lost 7, with 11 bases in between. Germline V lookup: CDR1 SEHNR, CDR2 FQNEAQ (reference sequence). Alongside a J-beta primer mix, a sample-barcoded 5' primer served in a second PCR lasting about 7 to 11 cycles. MiXCR, run by TCRdb on the 5' RACE reads, gives a single entry per CDR3 protein. Found here are around 1,500,000 distinct CDR3 sequences, 28% of them singletons; the top ten hold approximately 7.7%. The sequenced sample consisted of blood. This receptor was identified in a woman aged 25 to 39 in good health. The genes are TRBV7-9 and TRBJ1-2; D is unresolved. This CDR3 is CASSLPGSSGYTF. The CDR3, as DNA: TGTGCCAGCAGCTTACCGGGTAGTTCTGGCTACACCTTC.